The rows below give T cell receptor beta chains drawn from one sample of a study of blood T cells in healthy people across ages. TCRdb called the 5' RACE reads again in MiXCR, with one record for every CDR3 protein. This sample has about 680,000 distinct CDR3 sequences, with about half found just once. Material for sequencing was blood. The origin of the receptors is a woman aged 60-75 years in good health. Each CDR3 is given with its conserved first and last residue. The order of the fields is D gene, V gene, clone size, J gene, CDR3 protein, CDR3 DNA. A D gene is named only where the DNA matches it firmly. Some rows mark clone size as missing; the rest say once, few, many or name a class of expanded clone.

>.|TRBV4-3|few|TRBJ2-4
CASSPRAEAKNIQYF
TGCGCCAGCAGCCCCAGGGCGGAAGCCAAAAACATTCAGTACTTC
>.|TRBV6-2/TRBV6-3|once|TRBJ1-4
CASIGSKNNEKLFF
TGTGCCAGCATTGGGTCAAAGAACAATGAAAAACTGTTTTTT
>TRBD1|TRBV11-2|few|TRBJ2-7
CASSIERTGNYEQYF
TGTGCCAGCAGCATAGAAAGGACAGGAAACTACGAGCAGTACTTC
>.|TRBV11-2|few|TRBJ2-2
CASSLNGEHTGELFF
TGTGCCAGCAGCTTAAACGGGGAGCACACCGGGGAGCTGTTTTTT
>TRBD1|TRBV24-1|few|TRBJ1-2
CATSSTGHGYTF
TGTGCCACCAGTTCGACAGGGCATGGCTACACCTTC
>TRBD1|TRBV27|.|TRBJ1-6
CASSLSTGGSPLHF
TGTGCCAGCAGTTTATCGACAGGGGGTTCACCCCTCCACTTT
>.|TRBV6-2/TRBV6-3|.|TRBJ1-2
CASSYSGGVYGYTF
TGTGCCAGCAGTTACTCAGGGGGAGTCTATGGCTACACCTTC
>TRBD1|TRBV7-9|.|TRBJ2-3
CASSLRRTGTDTQYF
TGTGCCAGCAGCTTAAGAAGGACAGGGACAGATACGCAGTATTTT
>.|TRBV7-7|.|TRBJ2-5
CASSFVTGSGETQYF
TGTGCTAGCAGCTTCGTGACAGGGAGCGGGGAGACCCAGTACTTC
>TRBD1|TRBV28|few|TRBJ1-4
CAVVGQDKKLFF
TGTGCCGTAGTCGGACAGGATAAAAAACTGTTTTTT
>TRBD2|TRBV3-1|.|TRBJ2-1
CASSRGLAGMNDEQFF
TGTGCCAGCAGCCGAGGTCTAGCGGGAATGAACGATGAGCAGTTCTTC
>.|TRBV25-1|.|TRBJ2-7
CASSETGSLGYYEQYF
TGTGCCAGCAGTGAAACGGGGAGCTTGGGGTACTACGAGCAGTACTTC
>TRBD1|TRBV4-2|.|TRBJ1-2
CASSQTGTVGSYGYTF
TGTGCCAGCAGCCAGACCGGGACAGTGGGTTCCTATGGCTACACCTTC
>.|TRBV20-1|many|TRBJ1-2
CSATGTANYGYTF
TGCAGTGCCACCGGGACGGCAAACTATGGCTACACCTTC
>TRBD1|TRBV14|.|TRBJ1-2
CASSRQGYGYTF
TGTGCCAGCAGCCGACAGGGGTATGGCTACACCTTC
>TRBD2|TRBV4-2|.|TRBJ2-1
CASSRETGTSGSGQFF
TGTGCCAGCAGCCGGGAAACCGGGACTAGCGGCAGCGGGCAGTTCTTC
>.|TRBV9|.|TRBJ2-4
CASSPLVTSVIQYF
TGTGCCAGCAGCCCCCTGGTCACGTCGGTCATTCAGTACTTC
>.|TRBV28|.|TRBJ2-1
CASSSPGENYNEQFF
TGTGCCAGCAGTTCCCCCGGGGAGAATTACAATGAGCAGTTCTTC
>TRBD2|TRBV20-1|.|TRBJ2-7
CSAREGLAGGPYSYEQYF
TGCAGTGCTAGAGAAGGACTAGCGGGGGGGCCTTACTCCTACGAGCAGTACTTC
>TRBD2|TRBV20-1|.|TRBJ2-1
CSASSGAYNEQFF
TGCAGTGCTAGTAGCGGGGCCTACAATGAGCAGTTCTTC
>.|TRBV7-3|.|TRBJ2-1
CASSLNGFPYNEQFF
TGTGCCAGCAGCTTAAACGGGTTTCCCTACAATGAGCAGTTCTTC
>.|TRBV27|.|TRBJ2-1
CASSLSQASNEQFF
TGTGCCAGCAGTTTATCACAGGCCAGCAATGAGCAGTTCTTC
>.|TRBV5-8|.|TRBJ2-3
CASSLAPVRATDAQYF
TGTGCCAGCAGCTTGGCCCCTGTAAGGGCCACAGATGCGCAGTATTTT
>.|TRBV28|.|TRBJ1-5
CASLSYRRGNQPQHF
TGTGCCAGCCTCTCCTACAGGAGGGGGAATCAGCCCCAGCATTTT
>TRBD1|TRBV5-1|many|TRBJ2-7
CASSSGTGGYEQYF
TGTGCCAGCAGTTCCGGGACAGGGGGTTACGAGCAGTACTTC
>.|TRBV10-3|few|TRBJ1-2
CAISESGGRANYGYTF
TGTGCCATCAGTGAGTCGGGCGGCAGGGCGAACTATGGCTACACCTTC
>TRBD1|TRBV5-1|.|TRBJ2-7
CASSEQGASYNEQYF
TGCGCCAGCAGCGAACAGGGGGCCTCCTACAATGAGCAGTACTTC
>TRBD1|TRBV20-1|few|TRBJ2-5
CSARGPRDREETQYF
TGCAGTGCTAGAGGGCCCCGGGACAGAGAAGAGACCCAGTACTTC
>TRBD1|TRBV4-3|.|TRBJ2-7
CASSQSRDREWGEQYF
TGCGCCAGCAGCCAAAGTCGGGACAGGGAGTGGGGCGAGCAGTACTTC
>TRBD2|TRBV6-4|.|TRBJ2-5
CASSETSGGGETQYF
TGTGCCAGCAGTGAGACTAGCGGTGGGGGAGAGACCCAGTACTTC
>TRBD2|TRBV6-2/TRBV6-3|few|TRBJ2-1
CASSYPSSGRARGSYNEQFF
TGTGCCAGCAGTTACCCATCCAGCGGGAGGGCCAGAGGCTCCTACAATGAGCAGTTCTTC
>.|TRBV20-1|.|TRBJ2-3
CSADPRDGSTDTQYF
TGCAGTGCTGACCCCCGGGACGGCAGCACAGATACGCAGTATTTT
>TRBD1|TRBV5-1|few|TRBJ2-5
CASSLPVGTGQETQYF
TGCGCCAGCAGCTTGCCGGTGGGGACAGGTCAAGAGACCCAGTACTTC
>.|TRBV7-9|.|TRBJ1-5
CASSDRYESNQPQHF
TGTGCCAGCAGCGATCGGTACGAGAGCAATCAGCCCCAGCATTTT
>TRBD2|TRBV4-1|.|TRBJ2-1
CASSQGLAGGMEQFF
TGCGCCAGCAGCCAAGGACTAGCGGGAGGGATGGAGCAGTTCTTC
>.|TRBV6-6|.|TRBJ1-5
CASSPDRRGNQPQHF
TGTGCCAGCAGCCCAGACAGACGGGGCAATCAGCCCCAGCATTTT
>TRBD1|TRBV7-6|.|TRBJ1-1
CASSLTTRGRDPEAFF
TGTGCCAGCAGCTTAACGACCAGGGGGCGCGATCCTGAAGCTTTCTTT
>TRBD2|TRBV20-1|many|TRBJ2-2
CSARDPRDYNGELFF
TGCAGTGCTAGAGATCCCAGGGACTACAACGGGGAGCTGTTTTTT
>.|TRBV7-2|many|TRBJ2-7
CASSASYEQYF
TGTGCCAGCAGCGCCTCCTACGAGCAGTACTTC
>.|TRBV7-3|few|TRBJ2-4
CASSLSRTSDKGEQYF
TGTGCCAGCAGCTTAAGCAGAACTAGTGATAAGGGAGAGCAGTACTTC
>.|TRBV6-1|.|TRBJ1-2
CASSEPSTGYTF
TGTGCCAGCAGTGAACCCTCTACGGGCTACACCTTC
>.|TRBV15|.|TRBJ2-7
CATSRILGRGHYEQYF
TGTGCCACCAGCAGAATACTTGGGCGGGGGCACTACGAGCAGTACTTC
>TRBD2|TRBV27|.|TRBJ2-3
CASRPTGTSGSYTQYF
TGTGCCAGCAGACCCACCGGGACTAGCGGGAGTTATACGCAGTATTTT
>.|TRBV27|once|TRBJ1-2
CASSPRQGYTF
TGTGCCAGCAGTCCTAGACAGGGCTACACCTTC
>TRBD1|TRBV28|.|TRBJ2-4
CASSSPGQGADGQYF
TGTGCCAGCAGCTCACCGGGACAGGGGGCTGATGGGCAGTACTTC
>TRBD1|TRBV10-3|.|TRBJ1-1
CAISGGTGEATEAFF
TGTGCCATCAGCGGCGGGACAGGGGAAGCCACTGAAGCTTTCTTT
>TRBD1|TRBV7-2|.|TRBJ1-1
CASKLTGGGITEAFF
TGTGCCAGCAAGTTGACAGGGGGCGGAATCACTGAAGCTTTCTTT
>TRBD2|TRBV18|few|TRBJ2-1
CASSPLVPGGPNEQFF
TGTGCCAGCTCACCTCTTGTACCGGGAGGGCCGAATGAGCAGTTCTTC